These 8 T cell receptor beta chains were all obtained from the same sample, sequenced in a study of T-cell memory formation after mild COVID-19. TCRdb analysed the 5' RACE reads with MiXCR anew, one entry per CDR3 protein. The table shows hundreds of thousands of distinct CDR3 sequences, with less than 20% occurring only once. Sequenced input: PBMCs or a T cell subset sorted from them (not recorded which). The receptors derive from a man younger than 35 who had mild COVID-19 (a few samples of this study predate the infection). Cell type and time point are not known.

There are many counts of this clonotype. V usage is TRBV7-2 and J usage is TRBJ2-1; D might be TRBD2 (5 bases). This CDR3 has 13 residues. CDR1 SGHTA and CDR2 FQGNSA come from the germline V gene. The germline V and J ends were trimmed by 5 bases and 9 bases, with 14 bases remaining between them. CDR3 coding DNA: TGTGCCAGCAGCATGGGTGCGGGCAGTGAGCAGTTCTTC. This sequence encodes CASSMGAGSEQFF.

The J gene is TRBJ1-6, the V gene TRBV24-1; D unresolved. Trimming stripped 1 base from V and 10 bases from J, with 7 bases between. The CDR3 length is 13 residues. Germline values: CDR1 KGHDR, CDR2 SFDVKD. The CDR3 DNA reads as TGTGCCACCAGTGATTTCAACGGGTCACCCCTCCACTTT. It codes for CATSDFNGSPLHF.

This clonotype occurred a few times. The chain combines TRBV7-6 with TRBJ1-3, with D uncertain. Deletions cut 2 bases from V and 4 bases from J, with 9 bases between. The CDR3 is made up of 14 amino acids. Germline values: CDR1 SGHVS, CDR2 FNYEAQ. As DNA, the CDR3 is TGTGCCAGCAGCTTAAAGCAACACGGAAACACCATATATTTT. It yields the protein CASSLKQHGNTIYF.

This sequence joins TRBV20-1 and TRBJ2-1, with TRBD2 identical over 13 bases. V lost 7 bases to trimming and J lost 10 bases; unmatched junction nucleotides: 13. There are 15 residues in the CDR3. Germline V lookup: CDR1 DFQATT, CDR2 SNEGSKA (reference sequence). The CDR3 is CSVAWGTSGVREQFF. The CDR3 region has the DNA TGCAGTGTCGCATGGGGGACTAGCGGGGTGCGGGAGCAGTTCTTC.

This clonotype was counted between two and nine times. The gene calls are TRBV19 and TRBJ1-6, with D possibly being TRBD1 (5 bases). V lost 5 bases and J lost 3, with 11 bases in between. The length of the CDR3 is 15 residues. The germline V gene encodes CDR1 LNHDA and CDR2 SQIVND (reference sequence). The CDR3 DNA sequence: TGTGCCAGTAGTCCACGGGACTTCTATAATTCACCCCTCCACTTT. This gives the protein CASSPRDFYNSPLHF.

This clonotype was seen more than once but under ten times. The genes are TRBV20-1 and TRBJ2-1; D remains ambiguous. The germline V gene has CDR1 DFQATT and CDR2 SNEGSKA (reference sequence). V was trimmed by 0 bases and J by 0 bases, leaving 9 bases between them. The CDR3 sequence is 15 residues long. For the CDR3, the DNA is TGCAGTGCTAGAGATCGCCTTAGCTCCTACAATGAGCAGTTCTTC. This translates into CSARDRLSSYNEQFF.

On this clonotype: A much larger clonotype is one base distant, so this may be a read error. The V gene is TRBV7-2, the J gene TRBJ2-1; D call uncertain. CDR1 SGHTA and CDR2 FQGNSA come from the germline V gene. The CDR3 spans 11 residues. CDR3 sequence (DNA): TGTGCCAGCGGCTTATCCGTCCTACAATTCTTC. It translates to CASGLSVLQFF.

This clonotype was recorded a few times. The rearrangement joins TRBV12-3 or TRBV12-4 to TRBJ2-2; 9 bases match TRBD1. The CDR3 is made up of 15 amino acids. With V trimmed by 6 bases and J by 5 bases, 7 bases remained unmatched. The CDR3 loop reads CASRSGQGWTGELFF. In DNA, the CDR3 is TGTGCCAGCAGATCCGGACAGGGGTGGACCGGGGAGCTGTTTTTT.